The 3 T cell receptor beta chains below all came from one sample that was sequenced in a study of glioma-infiltrating T cells. The iRepertoire nested amplicon-rescue multiplex PCR amplified TCR alpha and beta CDR3s from RNA. TCRdb reanalysed the multiplex PCR reads using MiXCR and keeps one entry per CDR3 protein. Of approximately 110,000 distinct CDR3 sequences in the sample, more than 20% were seen once. The sequenced material came from glioma tissue, nonneoplastic brain tissue, or PBMCs (not recorded which). The receptors were gathered from a human donor with low-grade glioma or glioblastoma, undergoing nonglioma brain surgery, or in good health (not recorded which).

This clonotype was found many times. The CDR3 reads CASSQDRAADTQYF. The CDR3 coding sequence is TGTGCCAGCAGCCAAGATCGGGCAGCAGATACGCAGTATTTT. V and J are TRBV4-2 and TRBJ2-3; D remains ambiguous. The V and J ends lost 0 bases and 4 bases respectively, with 8 bases between them. Germline CDR1 and CDR2: LGHNA and YNFKEQ. CDR3 length: 14 amino acids.

This clonotype has ten or more counts. The chain is built from TRBV27 and TRBJ2-5, with 8 nucleotides matching TRBD1. Germline trimming cut 8 bases from V and 7 bases from J; bases unmatched to any gene: 12. The CDR3 loop spans 14 amino acids. Germline V gene data show CDR1 as MNHEY and CDR2 as SMNVEV (reference sequence). This chain's CDR3 is CASRATGVAGTQYF. The CDR3 DNA is TGTGCCAGCCGCGCGACAGGGGTCGCCGGGACCCAGTACTTC.

This clonotype was detected many times. J is TRBJ2-1 and V is TRBV25-1; D ambiguous. Germline V CDR1 and CDR2: MGHDK, SYGVNS. The V end was cut by 2 bases, the J end by 8 bases, with 7 bases between. The length of the CDR3 is 12 residues. CDR3 residues: CASSEQSDEQFF. CDR3 bases: TGTGCCAGCAGTGAACAGAGCGATGAGCAGTTCTTC.